A selection of T cell receptor beta chains follows, all from one sample in a study of cytomegalovirus exposure and HLA in healthy donors. Libraries were prepared by immunoSEQ multiplex PCR; TCRdb keeps only in-frame clonotypes and omits some of them. The table has 150,000 to 200,000 clones, just over 75% seen once; the top ten hold 1.4%. The sample comprised PBMCs. The receptors originated from a woman aged 25-40 years in good health and CMV-seropositive. The CDR3 runs from the conserved cysteine through the conserved F or W. A D gene is named only where the DNA matches it firmly. Part of the rows lack a size; the others show once, few, many or a class for expanded clones.

TGTGCCATCGCCAGGGGACAGGGGTCGGGCACCGGGGAGCTGTTTTTT,CAIARGQGSGTGELFF,TRBD1,TRBJ2-2,TRBV10-3,.
TGTGCCAGCAGTTACTTCCAGGGAGAGGGGGAAAACATTCAGTACTTC,CASSYFQGEGENIQYF,.,TRBJ2-4,TRBV6-5,.
TGTGCCACCGCCAGGGGATCCTACAATGAGCAGTTCTTC,CATARGSYNEQFF,.,TRBJ2-1,TRBV19,.
TGTGCCAGCAGTCACCGCCCATGGGGGGTGGGGGGCTACACCTTC,CASSHRPWGVGGYTF,.,TRBJ1-2,TRBV6-6,.
TGCGCCAGCAGCCAAAGAATAACAGGGGAATGGATAGAAGCTTTCTTT,CASSQRITGEWIEAFF,TRBD1,TRBJ1-1,TRBV4-1,.
TGTGCCAGCAGTGCCTCAGGGGAGGGCACAGATACGCAGTATTTT,CASSASGEGTDTQYF,.,TRBJ2-3,TRBV6-4,.
TGTGCCAGCGGAACCAGTCGGCGGGAGACGAGGTACAATGAGCAGTTCTTC,CASGTSRRETRYNEQFF,TRBD2,TRBJ2-1,TRBV9,few
TGTGCCAGCAGTCTAAGGGGGTTGAGCAATCAGCCCCAGCATTTT,CASSLRGLSNQPQHF,.,TRBJ1-5,TRBV28,.
TGTGCCAGCTCACCCAGACAGGGGGAGAACACTGAAGCTTTCTTT,CASSPRQGENTEAFF,TRBD1,TRBJ1-1,TRBV18,.
TGTGCCAGCAGTTTGCCAGAAACCGGGGAGCTGTTTTTT,CASSLPETGELFF,.,TRBJ2-2,TRBV6-5,few
TGTGCCAGCAGCCAAGACGGTAGCTTGAGCTCCTACGAGCAGTACTTC,CASSQDGSLSSYEQYF,.,TRBJ2-7,TRBV4-2,.
TGCGCCAGCAGCGTCCTGGGGCCCAGCCAAGAGACCCAGTACTTC,CASSVLGPSQETQYF,.,TRBJ2-5,TRBV5-1,.
TGTGCCAGCAGCGTAGCTCCCTTAGCGGGGAACACCGGGGAGCTGTTTTTT,CASSVAPLAGNTGELFF,TRBD2,TRBJ2-2,TRBV9,.
TGTGCCAGCAGCTTAGGGGACAGGGGGCCCTATCCCCAGCATTTT,CASSLGDRGPYPQHF,TRBD1,TRBJ1-5,TRBV7-9,.
TGTGCCAGCAGCTTAGATCTGATTAGAGGCAATGAGCAGTTCTTC,CASSLDLIRGNEQFF,.,TRBJ2-1,TRBV7-2,.
TGTGCCTCTCGACCTGGGGGGGGAAGCGACGAGCAGTACTTC,CASRPGGGSDEQYF,TRBD2,TRBJ2-7,TRBV7-8,.
TGTGCCAGCAGCACAAACACAGGGGAACCCCAGCATTTT,CASSTNTGEPQHF,TRBD1,TRBJ1-5,TRBV9,.
TGCGCCAGCAGCTTAAGTCCCGGACAGGGTAACTATGGCTACACCTTC,CASSLSPGQGNYGYTF,TRBD1,TRBJ1-2,TRBV5-1,.
TGTGCCAGCAGGCGGACAGGGATTAGTGGCTACACCTTC,CASRRTGISGYTF,TRBD1,TRBJ1-2,TRBV7-9,.
TGCGCCAGCAGCCGTACTAGCGGGATATACAATGAGCAGTTCTTC,CASSRTSGIYNEQFF,TRBD2,TRBJ2-1,TRBV5-1,.
TGTGCCAGCAGCGGCAGAATTTCCGGGGAGCTGTTTTTT,CASSGRISGELFF,.,TRBJ2-2,TRBV7-2,.
TGTGCCAGCAGCTTACCGGACTGGGTCGGCTACACCTTC,CASSLPDWVGYTF,.,TRBJ1-2,TRBV7-9,few
TGTGCCAGCAGTTTAACTAGCGGGAGTTACGAGCAGTACTTC,CASSLTSGSYEQYF,TRBD2,TRBJ2-7,TRBV27,.
TGCGCCAGCAGCCAAGATCGACAGGTTTACGGCTACACCTTC,CASSQDRQVYGYTF,.,TRBJ1-2,TRBV4-3,.
TGCAGCGTAGTAGCGGGAGGGAATGTAGATACGCAGTATTTT,CSVVAGGNVDTQYF,TRBD2,TRBJ2-3,TRBV29-1,.
TGTGCCAGCAGTTCCTACGGGGAAAAACTGTTTTTT,CASSSYGEKLFF,.,TRBJ1-4,TRBV6-5,.
TGTGCCAGCAGCCCGGGACAGGGATTCTCTGGGGCCAACGTCCTGACTTTC,CASSPGQGFSGANVLTF,TRBD1,TRBJ2-6,TRBV27,.
TGTGCCAGCGGGGACACCGAAGTACTCACAGATACGCAGTATTTT,CASGDTEVLTDTQYF,.,TRBJ2-3,TRBV6-6,.
TGCGCCAGCAGCTTATGGGGGTCTCGACCGGGACTAGCGGTGGCAGAAGAGCAGTTCTTC,CASSLWGSRPGLAVAEEQFF,TRBD2,TRBJ2-1,TRBV5-1,.
TGTGCCAGCAGTGGATGGGACAGGTTAAATGAAAAACTGTTTTTT,CASSGWDRLNEKLFF,TRBD1,TRBJ1-4,TRBV27,.
TGTGCCAGCAGTTTAAGGACAGGCTCCGAGCAGTACTTC,CASSLRTGSEQYF,TRBD1,TRBJ2-7,TRBV6-1,.
TGTGCCAGCAGGGGCCCCCGTAGCGGGATAAGCAATGAGCAGTTCTTC,CASRGPRSGISNEQFF,TRBD2,TRBJ2-1,TRBV2,.
TGTGCCAGCAGCCTAACCCGGGACAGTACCTCCTACGAGCAGTACTTC,CASSLTRDSTSYEQYF,TRBD1,TRBJ2-7,TRBV28,.
TGTGCCAGTAGTGGGACAGGGGGAGCCTATAATTCACCCCTCCACTTT,CASSGTGGAYNSPLHF,TRBD1,TRBJ1-6,TRBV19,.
TGTGCCAGCAGCTTAGCGGTGACAGCTGCCTCCTACGAGCAGTACTTC,CASSLAVTAASYEQYF,.,TRBJ2-7,TRBV11-2,.
TGCGCCAGCAGCTTGGGGACAGGGGGTTCCTACGAGCAGTACTTC,CASSLGTGGSYEQYF,TRBD1,TRBJ2-7,TRBV5-1,.
TGTGCCTGGACGCGCAGGTTCGATGGGGAGACCCAGTACTTC,CAWTRRFDGETQYF,.,TRBJ2-5,TRBV30,.
TGTGCCAGCAGAATAACGGTGGGGGACAGTGGCACAGATACGCAGTATTTT,CASRITVGDSGTDTQYF,TRBD1,TRBJ2-3,TRBV28,.
TGTGCCAGCAGTTCGACAGGGACGATTCACTACGAGCAGTACTTC,CASSSTGTIHYEQYF,TRBD1,TRBJ2-7,TRBV6-5,.
TGCGCCAGCAGGGAAAGACAGGGGGGCACCGGGGAGCTGTTTTTT,CASRERQGGTGELFF,TRBD1,TRBJ2-2,TRBV5-1,.
TGTGCCAGCAGCTGGGGACTAGCGGTACAAGAGACCCAGTACTTC,CASSWGLAVQETQYF,TRBD2,TRBJ2-5,TRBV7-6,.
TGCGCCAGCATGGGGGGGGCTGCAGATACGCAGTATTTT,CASMGGAADTQYF,.,TRBJ2-3,TRBV5-1,once
TGTGCCAGCAGTTTAATCAGCGAGCAGTACTTC,CASSLISEQYF,.,TRBJ2-7,TRBV28,few
TGTGCTAGTGCATTCGCGGAGTCCACAGATACGCAGTATTTT,CASAFAESTDTQYF,.,TRBJ2-3,TRBV12-5,.
TGCAGCACCTCCACCCTAGCGGGAGGTAGCAATGAGCAGTTCTTC,CSTSTLAGGSNEQFF,TRBD2,TRBJ2-1,TRBV29-1,once
TGTGCCAGCAGCCAATTCTCCGAAAACATTCAGTACTTC,CASSQFSENIQYF,.,TRBJ2-4,TRBV14,.
TGTGCCAGCAGCTTAGGACGGAGCTCCTACAATGAGCAGTTCTTC,CASSLGRSSYNEQFF,.,TRBJ2-1,TRBV11-3,few
TGCGCCAGCAGCTTGTTACAGGGGTCGACGCGCGGCTACACCTTC,CASSLLQGSTRGYTF,TRBD1,TRBJ1-2,TRBV5-1,few
TGCGCCAGCAGTCTTCGGACAGGTGCGAACACCGGGGAGCTGTTTTTT,CASSLRTGANTGELFF,TRBD1,TRBJ2-2,TRBV5-1,.
TGTGCCAGCAGCTTGGGGCTTAACACCGGGGAGCTGTTTTTT,CASSLGLNTGELFF,.,TRBJ2-2,TRBV7-3,.
TGTGCCAGCAGTTTAGGGACAGGGGGCAACACTGAAGCTTTCTTT,CASSLGTGGNTEAFF,TRBD1,TRBJ1-1,TRBV27,.
TGTGCCACAGGGACAGGCGGTCCCACAGATACGCAGTATTTT,CATGTGGPTDTQYF,TRBD1,TRBJ2-3,TRBV10-3,few
TGTGCCAGCAGCCGGAGGTCAGACTCGTACGAGCAGTACTTC,CASSRRSDSYEQYF,.,TRBJ2-7,TRBV21-1,.
TGTGCCAGCAGTTACTCGAAAGGGGACACAGATACGCAGTATTTT,CASSYSKGDTDTQYF,.,TRBJ2-3,TRBV6-5,.
TGTGCCAGCAGCTTAGCGGAGGGCAGGCCCTACGAGCAGTACTTC,CASSLAEGRPYEQYF,.,TRBJ2-7,TRBV7-9,.
TGTGCCTGGACTAGACGGGGGGGCCAGCCCCAGCATTTT,CAWTRRGGQPQHF,.,TRBJ1-5,TRBV30,.
TGTGCCAGCAGCCGCGGGACAGGGGGAGGCAATCAGCCCCAGCATTTT,CASSRGTGGGNQPQHF,TRBD1,TRBJ1-5,TRBV4-2,.